This T cell receptor beta chain derives from a study of T-cell reconstitution after alpha-beta-depleted transplantation in children. Study-wide points: At day 60, the high TCRbeta diversity found in some patients originated from recipient T cells and thymic progenitors that had survived. Most T-cell counts and diversity one year after the transplant came from T cells that were newly produced.

Germline values: CDR1 MNHEY, CDR2 SVGAGI. The CDR3 runs to 14 residues. V lost 2 bases, J lost 6 bases, and 3 bases stayed unmatched. This sample's TCRbeta library carried unique molecular identifier barcodes. TCRdb reprocessed the PCR reads with MiXCR, giving one entry per CDR3 protein. The sample shows some 200,000 distinct CDR3 sequences, 9.5% to 13% of them seen only once. This clonotype occurred many times. Its target is unknown. This TCR derives from a child less than two years old with acute myeloid leukemia, due to receive a stem cell transplant. The chain joins TRBV6-5 to TRBJ1-2, with 10 bases that match TRBD1. Sequencing was performed on PBMCs, taken before TCRalphabeta/CD19-depleted stem cell transplant. The CDR3 DNA reads as TGTGCCAGCAGTTACCGTGGACAGGGGGATGGCTACACCTTC. Translated: CASSYRGQGDGYTF.